The 20 T cell receptor beta chains presented below share a single source sample, sequenced in a study of beta chain features in type 1 diabetes (dated by TCRdb to 2016 to 2019). General study outcomes and caveats: A moderate but significant shortening of TCRB CDR3 length was observed in type 1 diabetes patients in all four CD4+ subsets.

The antigens of these receptors remain unknown. The library was prepared using the immunoSEQ multiplex PCR assay. The entire amount of isolated RNA was reverse transcribed using the High Capacity cDNA Reverse Transcription Kit, so the sequenced TCRB transcripts were expressed ones. Here the immuneACCESS table is served through TCRdb, limited to in-frame sequences with V and J called. Missing clones are a known gap in these copies; in checked studies unresolved V genes cover under half, and the rest lacks a known reason. The sample contains 250,000 to 350,000 clones, 13% to 15% of them found a single time. Around 0.016% of the sample lies in the top ten. The sample consisted of naive CD4+ T cells from blood. Reading the label with the study, this specimen's cell subset or site is: true naive CD4+ T cells. All receptors come from a man aged 30 to 39 with type 1 diabetes.

V usage is TRBV29-1 and J usage is TRBJ1-1; D gene unclear. Germline CDR1 and CDR2: SQVTM and ANQGSEA. The ends were cut back, 4 bases at V and 1 base at J, with 7 bases in the middle. The CDR3 has 12 residues. In nucleotides, the CDR3 is TGCAGCGTTGGTAACGGGAACACTGAAGCTTTCTTT. Its translation: CSVGNGNTEAFF.

The chain is built from TRBV6-5 and TRBJ2-1; 7 nucleotides align to TRBD1. V gave up 7 bases and J gave up 8 bases; unmatched junction bases: 8. Looked up from germline, CDR1 is MNHEY and CDR2 is SVGAGI. The CDR3 extends over 13 amino acids. The CDR3 nucleotides read TGTGCCAGCAAGGAAGGGGGCCGGGATGAGCAGTTCTTC. It translates to CASKEGGRDEQFF.

V usage is TRBV7-2 and J usage is TRBJ1-2; D ambiguous. This CDR3 is built from 12 residues. From germline, CDR1 is SGHTA and CDR2 FQGNSA. V dropped 5 bases and J dropped 11 bases, with 15 bases sitting between them. The CDR3 here is CASSPTRPLYTF. CDR3 nucleotide sequence: TGTGCCAGCAGCCCAACCCGCCCCCTATACACCTTC.

This clone was picked up a small number of times. J is TRBJ2-3 and V is TRBV18; D unclear. Deletions cut 4 bases from V and 2 bases from J, with 4 bases between. This CDR3 has 12 residues. CDR1 and CDR2 from the germline V gene are KGHSH and LQKENI. CDR3 region: CASSQYTDTQYF. In nucleotides, the CDR3 is TGTGCCAGCTCACAATACACAGATACGCAGTATTTT. Combining the CDR3 with reference TRBV18 and TRBJ2-3 gives the whole variable domain NAGVMQNPRHLVRRRGQEARLRCSPMKGHSHVYWYRQLPEEGLKFMVYLQKENIIDESGMPKERFSAEFPKEGPSILRIQQVVRGDSAAYFCASSQYTDTQYFGPGTRLTVL.

This chain uses TRBV5-4 with TRBJ2-5; maybe TRBD2 (5 bases). The J call is uncertain, as TRBJ2-7 better fits the DNA end. This CDR3 comprises 13 residues. Germline values: CDR1 SGHNT, CDR2 YYREEE (reference sequence). The CDR3 loop is CASSFWESDEQYF. CDR3 nucleotide sequence: TGTGCCAGCAGCTTTTGGGAGAGTGACGAGCAGTACTTC.

The sample holds a few counts of this clone. The chain has TRBV5-4 and TRBJ2-3; 8 positions agree with TRBD2. The length of the CDR3 is 14 residues. In germline, CDR1 is SGHNT, CDR2 YYREEE (reference sequence). The trim removed 4 bases at V and 3 bases at J, leaving 4 bases unmatched. CDR3 sequence reads: CASSTGLGTDTQYF. The DNA of the CDR3 is TGTGCCAGCAGCACGGGACTAGGTACAGATACGCAGTATTTT.

The V gene is TRBV2, the J gene TRBJ2-7, with 8 bases that match TRBD2. The CDR3 spans 15 residues. Germline V lookup: CDR1 SNHLY, CDR2 FYNNEI. J lost 2 bases, V lost 7 bases, and 10 bases had no gene match. The CDR3 reads CASTKAGAGTYEQYF. DNA of the CDR3: TGTGCCAGCACTAAAGCGGGAGCGGGGACCTACGAGCAGTACTTC.

This clone has only a few counts. CDR3 nucleotides: TGTGCCTGGAGTCAGATTCCAACTAATGAAAAACTGTTTTTT. Amino acids: CAWSQIPTNEKLFF. The V and J genes are TRBV30 and TRBJ1-4; no definite D call. Germline CDR1 GTSNPN, CDR2 SVGIG (reference sequence). V was trimmed by 2 bases and J by 0 bases, leaving 7 bases between them. The CDR3 spans 14 residues.

This chain links TRBV10-3 with TRBJ2-1; D remains ambiguous. V was clipped by 4 bases and J by 8 bases, with 12 bases between them. Looked up from germline, CDR1 is ENHRY and CDR2 is SYGVKD. This CDR3 is built from 13 residues. CDR3 DNA sequence: TGTGCCATCAGTGTTCCTAGTAGAGATGAGCAGTTCTTC. Translation gives CAISVPSRDEQFF.

The chain has TRBV6-5 and TRBJ2-7, with TRBD2 as a possible D gene (6 bases). V lost 2 bases and J 3 bases, leaving 14 bases between the germline ends. The CDR3 loop spans 15 amino acids. Germline lookup yields CDR1 MNHEY and CDR2 SVGAGI. The CDR3 here is CASSYAGGTGYEQYF. The CDR3, as DNA: TGTGCCAGCAGTTACGCCGGGGGTACGGGCTACGAGCAGTACTTC.

As to this clone: This same CDR3 is encoded by further DNA sequences in the sample. Here the CDR3 reads CASSVGGRNTEAFF. The CDR3 coding sequence is TGTGCCAGCAGCGTAGGCGGAAGGAACACTGAAGCTTTCTTT. The chain uses TRBV9 and TRBJ1-1; no firm D call. V shed 0 bases and J shed 1 base, with 7 bases lying between them. CDR3 length: 14 residues. Per germline, CDR1 SGDLS and CDR2 YYNGEE.

This clone was seen a few times. The V call is TRBV11-2, the J call TRBJ2-3; TRBD2 matches 7 bases. The germline CDR1 and CDR2 sequences are SGHAT and FQNNGV. V shed 1 base, J shed 0 bases, and the junction held 4 bases outside the gene matches. The length of the CDR3 is 16 residues. CDR3 residues: CASSLGGSSSTDTQYF. The CDR3 DNA sequence: TGTGCCAGCAGCTTAGGCGGGAGCAGTAGCACAGATACGCAGTATTTT.

The CDR3 region is CASSLVTQPGLGGYTF. The DNA for the CDR3 is TGTGCCAGCAGCTTAGTAACCCAACCCGGACTTGGCGGCTACACCTTC. The chain employs TRBV11-2 and TRBJ1-2; D is uncertain. CDR3 length: 16 residues. Germline V gene lookup returns CDR1 SGHAT and CDR2 FQNNGV. V lost 1 base to trimming and J lost 8 bases, with 20 bases between them.

The V and J genes are TRBV25-1 and TRBJ2-5; D unclear. The V and J ends lost 6 bases and 8 bases respectively, with 16 bases between them. The V gene's germline CDR1 is MGHDK and CDR2 SYGVNS. The CDR3 consists of 13 residues. CDR3 region: CASSADLTSTQYF. The CDR3 region has the DNA TGTGCCAGCAGCGCAGATTTGACTTCTACCCAGTACTTC.

This clone turned up a few times. The chain links TRBV18 to TRBJ2-7; no clear D gene. Trimming stripped 3 bases from V and 0 bases from J, with 9 bases between. The CDR3 sequence is 14 residues long. CDR1 is KGHSH and CDR2 is LQKENI in the germline V gene. In DNA, the CDR3 is TGTGCCAGCTCACCTAGTGAAAGCTCCTACGAGCAGTACTTC. Protein: CASSPSESSYEQYF.

V usage is TRBV9 and J usage is TRBJ2-2, with D perhaps TRBD2 (6 bases). Germline V CDR1 and CDR2: SGDLS, YYNGEE. The CDR3 covers 14 residues. V was clipped by 3 bases and J by 6 bases, with 12 bases between them. The CDR3 reads CASSAGTSPGELFF. The CDR3 DNA reads TGTGCCAGCAGCGCCGGGACTTCTCCCGGGGAGCTGTTTTTT.

CDR3 residues: CASSPPQTGGRYEQYF. The CDR3 region has the DNA TGTGCCAGCAGCCCACCCCAGACAGGGGGTCGCTACGAGCAGTACTTC. J is TRBJ2-7 and V is TRBV5-6; 9 bases are shared with TRBD1. The germline CDR1 and CDR2 sequences are SGHDT and YYEEEE. Losses at the gene ends were 4 bases for V and 3 bases for J; bases not matched to a gene: 11. The CDR3 consists of 16 residues.

The CDR3 here is CASNQYQETQYF. The CDR3 bases are TGTGCCAGCAATCAGTACCAAGAGACCCAGTACTTC. The rearrangement links TRBV2 to TRBJ2-5, with no clear D. The CDR3 extends over 12 amino acids. The germline V gene encodes CDR1 SNHLY and CDR2 FYNNEI. The V gene lost 7 bases and the J gene lost 0 bases, with 6 bases spanning the gap. Variable domain in full (rest from reference TRBV2 and TRBJ2-5): EPEVTQTPSHQVTQMGQEVILRCVPISNHLYFYWYRQILGQKVEFLVSFYNNEISEKSEIFDDQFSVERPDGSNFTLKIRSTKLEDSAMYFCASNQYQETQYFGPGTRLLVL.

This chain uses TRBV7-9 with TRBJ1-4, with TRBD1 matching 7 bases. The CDR3 is 13 residues long. With 9 bases clipped from V and 8 bases from J, the junction kept 9 bases outside the gene matches. The germline CDR1 and CDR2 sequences are SEHNR and FQNEAQ (reference sequence). The CDR3 reads CASSRQGGEKLFF. CDR3 nucleotides: TGTGCCAGTTCACGACAGGGCGGGGAAAAACTGTTTTTT.

This sequence joins TRBV18 and TRBJ1-2; perhaps TRBD1 as D (6 bases). This CDR3 has 13 amino acids. Germline V gives CDR1 KGHSH, CDR2 LQKENI. Trimming removed 4 bases at V and 6 bases at J, with 12 bases between. The CDR3 protein is CASSLYRADGYTF. As DNA, the CDR3 is TGTGCCAGCTCACTCTACAGGGCGGATGGCTACACCTTC.